Listed below are T cell receptor beta chains from one sample, sequenced in a study of identifying expanded T cells in peripheral blood. The repertoire was sequenced with immunoSEQ multiplex PCR; TCRdb's copy has only in-frame clones and lacks some. The sample lists over 100,000 clones, around 90% occurring once. The sequenced sample was blood. Source of these receptors: a person aged 18 to 75 in good health. Both conserved end residues are trimmed from each CDR3.

>TRBV29-1
SVEGRGATEAF
>TRBV6-5
ASRDYRGTGELF
>TRBV10-1
ASSAFPGTSGSNEQF
>TRBV6-5
ASSYEQGARGNTIY
>TRBV7-3
ASSPNVGSSYNEQF
>TRBV4-1
ASSQVVFGNQPQH
>TRBV28
ASSPAPGSTDTQY
>TRBV1
TSSQDRWRPQH
>TRBV7-8
ASSFFSLTSLPGQEQY
>TRBV7-9
ASSSQTGGTDTQY
>TRBV5-4
ASSRTANTGELF
>TRBV7-7
ASSGLCVDNQPQH
>TRBV4-3
ASSQNRGTYEKLF
>TRBV7-3
ASSSLPGLAGYPSADTQY
>TRBV7-3
ASSPLTPADTQY
>TRBV7-9
ASSLKGSGREQF
>TRBV19
ASSPDRVEGQPQH
>TRBV28
ASSNWPQSYEQY
>TRBV11-3
ASSFGTSGVSEQF
>TRBV9
ASSVIDGTEAF
>TRBV14
ASSQPDSPLH
>TRBV7-3
ASSSPGNTEAF
>TRBV4-2
ASSQMIGQGGELF
>TRBV5-6
ASSALTGAGATGELF
>TRBV6-5
ASSSTGGSHQPQH
>TRBV4-1
ASSQDGTSGRFVQY
>TRBV5-1
ASSLTGVIGELF
>TRBV6-5
ASSYFRTGSGYT
>TRBV4-1
ASSQETDRAAF
>TRBV11-3
ASSFAGGGANVLT
>TRBV29-1
SVARQGGSETQY
>TRBV5-4
ASSVGGGSGANVLT
>TRBV7-2
ASSPRGRVDGYT
>TRBV7-3
ASSLGGQGYEQY
>TRBV7-2
ASSLWRQAGNTIY
>TRBV10-1
ASSESGASGGEQF
>TRBV7-9
ASSLRGTGNTIY
>TRBV25-1
ASSAEDGPTGVF
>TRBV5-4
ASKLPGLADEQF
>TRBV19
ASGQGAGQPQH
>TRBV19
ASSTDQRLF
>TRBV7-9
ASSLSIQETQY
>TRBV5-8
ASSNNIRTSAGVVAYEQY